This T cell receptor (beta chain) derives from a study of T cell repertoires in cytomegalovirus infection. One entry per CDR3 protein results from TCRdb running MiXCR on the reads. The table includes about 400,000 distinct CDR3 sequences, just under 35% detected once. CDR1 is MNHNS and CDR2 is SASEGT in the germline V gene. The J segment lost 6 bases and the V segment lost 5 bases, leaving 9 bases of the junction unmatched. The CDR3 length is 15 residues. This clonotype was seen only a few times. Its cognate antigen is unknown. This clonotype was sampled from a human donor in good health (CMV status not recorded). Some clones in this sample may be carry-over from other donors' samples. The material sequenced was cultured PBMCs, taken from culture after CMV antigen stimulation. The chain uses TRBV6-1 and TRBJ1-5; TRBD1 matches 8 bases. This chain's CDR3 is CASSQGQGRIQPQHF. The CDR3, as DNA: TGTGCCAGCAGTCAAGGACAGGGACGGATTCAGCCCCAGCATTTT.